What follows are 26 T cell receptor beta chains derived from one specimen sequenced in a study of blood T cell repertoires in COVID-19. Assay: immunoSEQ multiplex PCR; the TCRdb copy retains only in-frame clones and omits some. The sample has 250,000 to 300,000 clones, approximately 88% seen once. The material sequenced was PBMCs or T cells enriched from blood (not recorded which). These receptors were taken from a woman in her 40s who had recovered from COVID-19.

The chain employs TRBV2 and TRBJ2-3; the D is unclear. The CDR3 is 12 residues long. Germline V gene data show CDR1 as SNHLY and CDR2 as FYNNEI. Trimming left V 7 bases short and J 4 bases short, with 9 bases between. CDR3 loop: CASNWRADTQYF. CDR3 DNA sequence: TGTGCCAGCAATTGGAGAGCAGATACGCAGTATTTT.

The gene calls are TRBV19 and TRBJ1-3, with D unresolved. The ends were cut back, 4 bases at V and 0 bases at J, with 13 bases in the middle. Germline V CDR1 and CDR2: LNHDA, SQIVND (reference sequence). The CDR3 length is 16 residues. This CDR3 reads CASSNPGQISGNTIYF. The CDR3 DNA is TGTGCCAGTAGTAACCCAGGCCAGATCTCTGGAAACACCATATATTTT.

This clone occurred once. The rearrangement links TRBV4-2 to TRBJ1-5; D not certain. V lost 0 bases and J lost 7, with 13 bases in between. The CDR3 spans 15 residues. CDR1 and CDR2 (germline): LGHNA, YNFKEQ. The CDR3 region has the DNA TGTGCCAGCAGCCAAGATGCAGGTGCGGGGCAGCCCCAGCATTTT. Its translation is CASSQDAGAGQPQHF.

The gene calls are TRBV30 and TRBJ1-5, with 10 bases that match TRBD1. The CDR3 has 17 residues. CDR1 is GTSNPN, CDR2 SVGIG, per germline (reference sequence). V was clipped by 2 bases and J by 5 bases; unmatched bases: 12. CDR3 sequence (DNA): TGTGCCTGGAGTCGGGACAGGGGAAATATACTCGATCAGCCCCAGCATTTT. Its translation: CAWSRDRGNILDQPQHF. The variable domain in full, completed from reference TRBV30 and TRBJ1-5, reads SQTIHQWPATLVQPVGSPLSLECTVEGTSNPNLYWYRQAAGRGLQLLFYSVGIGQISSEVPQNLSASRPQDRQFILSSKKLLLSDSGFYLCAWSRDRGNILDQPQHFGDGTRLSIL.

The V call is TRBV4-3, the J call TRBJ1-1, with a tentative D call TRBD1 (5 bases). The CDR3 runs 13 residues. Trimming removed 4 bases at V and 10 bases at J, with 16 bases between. Germline CDR1 and CDR2: LGHNA and YSLEER. CDR3 DNA sequence: TGCGCCAGCAGCCGAGACAGACTGGTCGTAGCTTTCTTT. Translation gives CASSRDRLVVAFF.

This chain connects TRBV5-8 to TRBJ2-5; no clear D gene. Germline V gene sequence: CDR1 SGHTS, CDR2 YDEGEE. This CDR3 comprises 13 residues. The germline V and J ends were trimmed by 4 bases and 0 bases, with 7 bases remaining between them. Here the CDR3 DNA reads TGTGCCAGCAGCCCGAGTTACCAAGAGACCCAGTACTTC. Translated, it gives CASSPSYQETQYF.

The gene calls are TRBV7-9 and TRBJ1-2; maybe TRBD1 (5 bases). CDR1 and CDR2 (germline): SEHNR, FQNEAQ (reference sequence). The CDR3 loop spans 13 amino acids. Trimming pared 3 bases from V and 6 bases from J, leaving 11 bases between. Here the CDR3 reads CASSFKGEDGYTF. For the CDR3, the DNA is TGTGCCAGCAGCTTCAAAGGGGAGGATGGCTACACCTTC.

CDR3 protein: CASSLGGTGTGNTIYF. Written as DNA, the CDR3 is TGTGCCAGCAGCCTAGGGGGCACAGGTACTGGAAACACCATATATTTT. The chain combines TRBV7-6 with TRBJ1-3, with 7 positions matching TRBD1. Germline V lookup: CDR1 SGHVS, CDR2 FNYEAQ. The CDR3 has 16 amino acids. V lost 5 bases, J lost 2 bases, and 9 bases stayed unmatched. Full variable domain (rest looked up from reference TRBV7-6 and TRBJ1-3): GAGVSQSPRYKVTKRGQDVALRCDPISGHVSLYWYRQALGQGPEFLTYFNYEAQQDKSGLPNDRFSAERPEGSISTLTIQRTEQRDSAMYRCASSLGGTGTGNTIYFGEGSWLTVV.

The chain is built from TRBV27 and TRBJ2-3; D unresolved. Germline V gene sequence: CDR1 MNHEY, CDR2 SMNVEV (reference sequence). The CDR3 is made up of 14 amino acids. V lost 5 bases to trimming and J lost 0 bases, with 9 bases between them. The CDR3 protein is CASSAQLSTDTQYF. CDR3 in DNA: TGTGCCAGCAGTGCCCAACTTAGCACAGATACGCAGTATTTT.

The chain recombines TRBV7-9 with TRBJ1-5, with D unclear. The CDR3 extends over 14 amino acids. V was shortened by 5 bases and J by 0 bases, with 8 bases between the two germline ends. In germline, CDR1 is SEHNR, CDR2 FQNEAQ (reference sequence). The CDR3 bases are TGTGCCAGCAGCCAGGCTAATAGCAATCAGCCCCAGCATTTT. It yields the protein CASSQANSNQPQHF.

The CDR3: CASSPGTGGGKTQYF. The DNA for the CDR3 is TGTGCCAGCAGCCCGGGGACAGGGGGCGGGAAAACCCAGTACTTC. This sequence joins TRBV7-2 and TRBJ2-5, with 12 bases that match TRBD1. CDR1 and CDR2 (germline): SGHTA, FQGNSA. This CDR3 has 15 amino acids. V shed 5 bases, J shed 8 bases, and the junction held 9 bases outside the gene matches. Full variable domain (outside the CDR3, taken from reference TRBV7-2 and TRBJ2-5): GAGVSQSPSNKVTEKGKDVELRCDPISGHTALYWYRQSLGQGLEFLIYFQGNSAPDKSGLPSDRFSAERTGGSVSTLTIQRTQQEDSAVYLCASSPGTGGGKTQYFGPGTRLLVL.

The chain couples TRBV2 to TRBJ1-3, with D perhaps TRBD1 (5 bases). Per germline, CDR1 SNHLY and CDR2 FYNNEI. V was pared by 4 bases and J by 0 bases, with 10 bases between. The CDR3 spans 15 residues. CDR3 coding DNA: TGTGCCAGCAGTGTGGGGGGAGACTCTGGAAACACCATATATTTT. Translation gives CASSVGGDSGNTIYF.

V is TRBV5-6 and J is TRBJ2-7, with TRBD1 matching 8 bases. The CDR3 covers 15 residues. The V gene end was trimmed by 3 bases and the J gene end by 6 bases; junction bases not matched to a gene: 11. The V gene's germline CDR1 is SGHDT and CDR2 YYEEEE. For the CDR3, the DNA is TGTGCCAGCAGCTACGTCGGCAGGGGGCAATTCGAGCAGTACTTC. Its translation is CASSYVGRGQFEQYF.

The CDR3 DNA reads as TGTGCCAGCAGCTCCACCGGGACAGGGTATCGGGAGCAGTACTTC. Its translation is CASSSTGTGYREQYF. The chain couples TRBV9 to TRBJ2-7; 9 bases fit TRBD1. This CDR3 contains 15 residues. The J segment lost 7 bases and the V segment lost 4 bases, leaving 12 bases of the junction unmatched. Germline V gene lookup returns CDR1 SGDLS and CDR2 YYNGEE.

V gene TRBV19 combines with J gene TRBJ2-1; 7 bases are shared with TRBD2. The CDR3 length is 14 residues. Germline V CDR1 and CDR2: LNHDA, SQIVND (reference sequence). V lost 7 bases and J lost 5; bases outside the gene matches: 8. CDR3 sequence reads: CASTKGGLDNEQFF. CDR3 DNA sequence: TGTGCCAGTACGAAGGGAGGGTTGGACAATGAGCAGTTCTTC.

The chain joins TRBV5-1 to TRBJ2-7; D may be TRBD1 (5 bases). The V end lost 4 bases, the J end lost 5 bases, and 16 bases lay between the germline ends. Germline values: CDR1 SGHRS, CDR2 YFSETQ. The CDR3 is 14 amino acids. The CDR3 bases are TGCGCCAGCAGCGAAGGGGCATCTGGCGACGAGCAGTACTTC. Its protein is CASSEGASGDEQYF. The variable domain in full, with the rest retrieved from reference TRBV5-1 and TRBJ2-7, is KAGVTQTPRYLIKTRGQQVTLSCSPISGHRSVSWYQQTPGQGLQFLFEYFSETQRNKGNFPGRFSGRQFSNSRSEMNVSTLELGDSALYLCASSEGASGDEQYFGPGTRLTVT.

CDR3 nucleotide sequence: TGTGCCAGCAGCTTAAGGGGAGATAACTATGGCTACACCTTC. The encoded protein is CASSLRGDNYGYTF. The chain carries TRBV7-3 and TRBJ1-2; D uncertain. Deletions cut 1 base from V and 1 base from J, with 7 bases between. From germline, CDR1 is SGHTA and CDR2 FQGTGA. There are 14 residues in the CDR3.

The J gene is TRBJ2-2, the V gene TRBV7-8; 7 bases fit TRBD1. The CDR3 is 15 residues long. Unmatched junction bases numbered 9, after V lost 5 bases and J lost 6 bases. Per germline, CDR1 SGHVS and CDR2 FQNEAQ. In DNA, the CDR3 is TGTGCCAGCAGCCCGCGACAGGGCCTGGCCGGGGAGCTGTTTTTT. As protein: CASSPRQGLAGELFF.

The chain recombines TRBV27 with TRBJ1-6, with D maybe TRBD1 (6 bases). Germline CDR1 is MNHEY and CDR2 is SMNVEV (reference sequence). V was shortened by 2 bases and J by 9 bases, with 17 bases between the two germline ends. The CDR3 length is 16 residues. The CDR3 reads CASSLGTGQSGSPLHF. The CDR3 bases are TGTGCCAGCAGTTTAGGAACCGGACAGTCGGGTTCACCCCTCCACTTT.

This clone is a singleton in its sample. CDR3 region: CASSKGQPNQPQHF. The CDR3 DNA reads as TGTGCCAGCAGCAAGGGACAGCCTAATCAGCCCCAGCATTTT. The V and J genes are TRBV6-5 and TRBJ1-5, with 7 bases fitting TRBD1. Germline CDR1 reads MNHEY; CDR2 reads SVGAGI. The CDR3 sequence is 14 residues long. V was clipped by 6 bases and J by 4 bases; unmatched bases: 6.

In nucleotides, the CDR3 is TGTGCCAGCAGCCGCCGGGACACCCCTCTGGGGGAGACCCAGTACTTC. It yields the protein CASSRRDTPLGETQYF. The chain couples TRBV3-1 (or the pseudogene TRBV3-2) to TRBJ2-5, with D tentatively TRBD1 (6 bases). V lost 4 bases to trimming and J lost 5 bases, with 20 bases between them. Germline-derived CDR1 and CDR2 are LGHDT and YNNKEL (reference sequence). This CDR3 comprises 16 residues.

The chain links TRBV3-1 (or the pseudogene TRBV3-2) to TRBJ1-1; no clear D gene. This CDR3 is built from 14 residues. Germline assignment: CDR1 LGHDT and CDR2 YNNKEL (reference sequence). Trimming pared 6 bases from V and 2 bases from J, leaving 13 bases between. The CDR3 bases are TGTGCCAGCAGACTCCGGGAAGCAAACACTGAAGCTTTCTTT. It specifies CASRLREANTEAFF.

The V gene is TRBV2, the J gene TRBJ1-5, with 8 bases identical to TRBD1. CDR3 length: 13 residues. J gave up 6 bases and V 5 bases, and 3 bases lay outside the gene matches. The V gene's germline CDR1 is SNHLY and CDR2 FYNNEI. CDR3 protein: CASSPGGGQPQHF. The CDR3 region has the DNA TGTGCCAGCAGTCCAGGGGGCGGTCAGCCCCAGCATTTT. Looking up the rest from reference TRBV2 and TRBJ1-5 gives the full variable domain: EPEVTQTPSHQVTQMGQEVILRCVPISNHLYFYWYRQILGQKVEFLVSFYNNEISEKSEIFDDQFSVERPDGSNFTLKIRSTKLEDSAMYFCASSPGGGQPQHFGDGTRLSIL.

The CDR3 region has the DNA TGCGCCAGCAGCCAAGGGGACAGGGGCAACTATGGCTACACCTTC. Residues: CASSQGDRGNYGYTF. The chain is built from TRBV4-3 and TRBJ1-2; 10 nucleotides line up with TRBD1. The CDR3 loop spans 15 amino acids. From germline, CDR1 is LGHNA and CDR2 YSLEER. V lost 1 base and J lost 2; bases outside the gene matches: 1.

The chain is built from TRBV9 and TRBJ1-5; unclear D gene. CDR1 is SGDLS and CDR2 is YYNGEE in the germline V gene. Between the trimmed V and J ends, which lost 5 bases and 0 bases, there was a span of 12 bases. The CDR3 totals 15 residues. CDR3 sequence: CASSADTYSNQPQHF. CDR3 nucleotide sequence: TGTGCCAGCAGTGCTGACACCTATAGCAATCAGCCCCAGCATTTT. Supplemented by reference TRBV9 and TRBJ1-5, the full variable domain reads DSGVTQTPKHLITATGQRVTLRCSPRSGDLSVYWYQQSLDQGLQFLIQYYNGEERAKGNILERFSAQQFPDLHSELNLSSLELGDSALYFCASSADTYSNQPQHFGDGTRLSIL.

V usage is TRBV7-8 and J usage is TRBJ2-7; 9 bases are a match to TRBD2. CDR1 is SGHVS, CDR2 FQNEAQ, per germline. The CDR3 covers 18 residues. The junction had 16 bases not matched to a gene; V was cut back by 5 bases and J by 2 bases. This CDR3 reads CASSEGSVAGAIPYEQYF. The CDR3 DNA reads TGTGCCAGCAGCGAAGGGTCGGTAGCGGGAGCGATCCCCTACGAGCAGTACTTC.